The 3 T cell receptor beta chains below come from one sample, sequenced in a study of neurological immune-mediated disorders. TCRdb ran MiXCR on the 5' RACE reads and lists one entry per CDR3 protein. The sample has 50,000 or so distinct CDR3 sequences; about 3.4% are singletons. Sample: PBMCs. These receptors came from a woman aged 55 to 70 with multiple sclerosis.

This clonotype occurred many times. This sequence joins TRBV29-1 and TRBJ2-1, with D tentatively TRBD1 (6 bases). The CDR3 has 12 amino acids. Germline V gene sequence: CDR1 SQVTM, CDR2 ANQGSEA. Trimming stripped 4 bases from V and 3 bases from J, with 7 bases between. CDR3 nucleotides: TGCAGCGTTGCGGACAGCTACAATGAGCAGTTCTTC. This sequence encodes CSVADSYNEQFF.

In this sample, this clonotype turned up many times. The gene calls are TRBV28 and TRBJ2-7; D remains ambiguous. Per germline, CDR1 MDHEN and CDR2 SYDVKM. V dropped 5 bases and J dropped 3 bases, with 2 bases sitting between them. The length of the CDR3 is 10 residues. DNA of the CDR3: TGTGCCAGCAGTAACTACGAGCAGTACTTC. This sequence encodes CASSNYEQYF. Full variable domain (remainder filled in from reference TRBV28 and TRBJ2-7): DVKVTQSSRYLVKRTGEKVFLECVQDMDHENMFWYRQDPGLGLRLIYFSYDVKMKEKGDIPEGYSVSREKKERFSLILESASTNQTSMYLCASSNYEQYFGPGTRLTVT.

This clonotype has at least ten counts. The chain has TRBV9 and TRBJ2-7; 7 bases fit TRBD1. The CDR3 runs to 13 residues. Germline V CDR1 and CDR2: SGDLS, YYNGEE. The V gene end was trimmed by 3 bases and the J gene end by 3 bases; junction bases not matched to a gene: 3. The CDR3 loop reads CASSAGTDYEQYF. The CDR3 bases are TGTGCCAGCAGCGCCGGGACAGACTACGAGCAGTACTTC. Based on the CDR3 plus reference TRBV9 and TRBJ2-7, the full variable domain is DSGVTQTPKHLITATGQRVTLRCSPRSGDLSVYWYQQSLDQGLQFLIQYYNGEERAKGNILERFSAQQFPDLHSELNLSSLELGDSALYFCASSAGTDYEQYFGPGTRLTVT.